This T cell receptor (beta chain) derives from a study of blood T cell repertoires in COVID-19. CDR3 size: 15 residues. Germline CDR1 reads SGDLS; CDR2 reads YYNGEE. Trimming left V 3 bases short and J 4 bases short, with 13 bases between. Allocation to cohorts depended on clinical history reported by the participants. Clones were read by immunoSEQ multiplex PCR, and TCRdb kept only the in-frame ones, dropping some. The data hold around 300,000 clones, with about 87% observed a single time. This sequence joins TRBV9 and TRBJ2-2; D may be TRBD1 (5 bases). This TCR was recovered from a man under 40 who had recovered from COVID-19. Material: PBMCs or T cells enriched from blood (not recorded which). As DNA, the CDR3 is TGTGCCAGCAGCGCCGGACAAAGAACCACCGGGGAGCTGTTTTTT. Protein sequence: CASSAGQRTTGELFF.